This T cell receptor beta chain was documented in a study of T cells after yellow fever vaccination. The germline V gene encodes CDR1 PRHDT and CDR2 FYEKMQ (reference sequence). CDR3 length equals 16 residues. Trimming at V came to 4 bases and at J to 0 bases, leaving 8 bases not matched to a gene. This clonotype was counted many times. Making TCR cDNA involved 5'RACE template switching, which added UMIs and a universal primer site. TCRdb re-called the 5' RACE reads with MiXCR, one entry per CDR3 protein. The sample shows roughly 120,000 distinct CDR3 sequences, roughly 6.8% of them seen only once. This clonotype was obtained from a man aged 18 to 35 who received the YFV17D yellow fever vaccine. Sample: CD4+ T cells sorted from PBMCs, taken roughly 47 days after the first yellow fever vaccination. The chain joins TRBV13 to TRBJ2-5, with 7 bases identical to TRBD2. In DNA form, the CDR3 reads TGTGCCAGCAGCTCGAGACTAGCACACAACCAAGAGACCCAGTACTTC. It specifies CASSSRLAHNQETQYF. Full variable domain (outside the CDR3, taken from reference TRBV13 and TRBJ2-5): AAGVIQSPRHLIKEKRETATLKCYPIPRHDTVYWYQQGPGQDPQFLISFYEKMQSDKGSIPDRFSAQQFSDYHSELNMSSLELGDSALYFCASSSRLAHNQETQYFGPGTRLLVL.